The clone carrying this TCR beta chain was observed a handful of times. Its specificity is unknown. This sample was taken from a study of T-cell reconstitution after alpha-beta-depleted transplantation in children. Overall study findings and caveats: Several hundred rapidly expanded clones from non-depleted graft cells reportedly supplied alpha-beta T cells about two months post-transplant. At day 60, the high TCRbeta diversity found in some patients originated from recipient T cells and thymic progenitors that had survived.

The library targeted TCRbeta and was prepared with unique molecular identifiers. TCRdb re-called the PCR reads through MiXCR, storing one row per CDR3 protein. The sample gives around 800,000 distinct CDR3 sequences, 16% of which show up once; approximately 4.5% is in the top ten. Between the trimmed V and J ends, which lost 1 base and 8 bases, there was a span of 16 bases. The CDR3 runs 15 residues. CDR1 SGHRS and CDR2 YFSETQ come from the germline V gene. Material: PBMCs, mostly from graft donor cells, obtained 360 days after TCRalphabeta/CD19-depleted stem cell transplant. This sequence was found in a male patient between 5 and 17 years old who had a stem cell transplant for acute lymphoblastic leukemia, so the T cells may come from the graft donor. The genes are TRBV5-1 and TRBJ2-1; D may match TRBD1 or TRBD2 (6 bases each). As DNA, the CDR3 is TGCGCCAGCAGCTTGCATGGGGGGCGAGGGGATGAGCAGTTCTTC. This gives the protein CASSLHGGRGDEQFF.